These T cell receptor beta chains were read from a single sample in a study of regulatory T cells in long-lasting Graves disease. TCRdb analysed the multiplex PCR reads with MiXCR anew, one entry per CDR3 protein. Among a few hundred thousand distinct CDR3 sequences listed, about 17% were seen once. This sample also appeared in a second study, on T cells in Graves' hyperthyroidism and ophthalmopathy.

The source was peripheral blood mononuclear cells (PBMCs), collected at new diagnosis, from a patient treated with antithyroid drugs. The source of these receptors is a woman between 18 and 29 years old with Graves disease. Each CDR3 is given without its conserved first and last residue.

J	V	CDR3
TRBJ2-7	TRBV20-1	SAVLYEQY
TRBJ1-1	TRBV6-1	ASSASRDYAEAF
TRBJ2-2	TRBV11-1	ASSLRDVGTGELF
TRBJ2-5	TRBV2	ASSDGDRGRPPQETQY
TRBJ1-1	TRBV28	ATTGQLNTEAF
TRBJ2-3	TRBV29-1	SVGTWGTTDTQY
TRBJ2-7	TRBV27	ASSFYPSYEQY
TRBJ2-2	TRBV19	ASSIDPGAWTGELF
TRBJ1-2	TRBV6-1	ASSRLTDYGYT
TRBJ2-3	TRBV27	ASSLRGLGTDTQY
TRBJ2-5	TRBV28	ACQDRGETQY
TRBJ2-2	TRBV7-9	ASSLPRGNTGELF
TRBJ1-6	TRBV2	ASSDHGGGSPLH
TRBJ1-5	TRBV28	ASRGDQPQH
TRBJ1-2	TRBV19	ASSVLKSDRGKVYGYT
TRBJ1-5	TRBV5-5	ASSKSGQNLQPQH
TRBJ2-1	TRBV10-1	ASSESTSGRPSSYNEQF
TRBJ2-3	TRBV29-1	SVPGQSTDTQY
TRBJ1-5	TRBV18	ASSGAGQGGNQPQH
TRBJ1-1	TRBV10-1	ASSVKSEGTEAF
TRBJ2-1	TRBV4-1	ASSQDPLGGYNEQF
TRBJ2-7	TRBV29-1	SVVAPSYEQY
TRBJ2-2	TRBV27	ASRAAGLGINTGELF
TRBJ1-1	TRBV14	ATGQSTEAF
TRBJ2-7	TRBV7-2	ASSLETGTHEQY
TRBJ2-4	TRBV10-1	ASSDQLGGGGIQY
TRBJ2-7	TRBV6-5	ASSYSGGLAGEQY
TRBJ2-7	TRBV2	ASTGSGASGGEQY
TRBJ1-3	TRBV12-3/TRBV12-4	ASSPGTTSDTIY
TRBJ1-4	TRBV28	ASSLLQPGTANEKLF
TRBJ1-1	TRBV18	AGSPGVDRGTEAF
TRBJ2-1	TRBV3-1	ASSLEGLAGSYSYNEQF
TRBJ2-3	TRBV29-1	SVTPSSADTQY
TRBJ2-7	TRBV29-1	SVGTRHEQY
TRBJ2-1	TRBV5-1	ASSLTLAGLYNEQF
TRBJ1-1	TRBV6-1	ASKDRASRAEAF
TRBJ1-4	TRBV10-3	AISQRPGTGGPGEKLF
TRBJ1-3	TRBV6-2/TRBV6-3	ASSYATGASGNTIY
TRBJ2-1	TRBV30	AWRRIRGGRNEQF
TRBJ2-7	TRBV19	ASNAGGGYEQY
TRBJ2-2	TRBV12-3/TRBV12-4	ASTRTVTLNTGELF
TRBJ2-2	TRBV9	ASSQSLDRELF
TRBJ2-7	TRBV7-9	ASSRSPDYEQY
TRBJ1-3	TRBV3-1	ASSQRDRENTIY
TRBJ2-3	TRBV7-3	ASSRGGSDTQY
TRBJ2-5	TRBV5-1	ASSRETTGFGQETQY
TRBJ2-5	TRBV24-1	ATSAGPVSETQY
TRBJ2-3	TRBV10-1	ASSGGTGREDTQY